This TCR beta chain stems from a study of blood T cell repertoires in COVID-19 (dated by TCRdb to 2020 to 2021). Concerning the study at large: Samples from collaborators originated in the United States, Italy and Spain and spanned both the acute and convalescent phases of COVID-19. A freely available public database, intended as a resource for researchers studying the immune response to SARS-CoV-2, is where the repertoires were released. The material from the prospective study consisted of cDNA or gDNA derived from T cells, B-cell-depleted T cells, or PBMCs. The dataset comprised deeply sampled blood TCRbeta repertoires from subjects exposed to, actively infected with, or recovered from COVID-19. The samples were drawn from two sources: the first 160 participants of the ongoing ImmuneRACE study, and 1,200 or so subjects contributed by 6 global collaborators. Where available, HLA class I and class II types were obtained from metadata supplied by the sample provider rather than from assay-based typing. Nearly every sample came with metadata listing a de-identified subject ID, COVID-19 status, age in years and sex. What the research found in general, with its limitations: The quantity of clinical and demographic metadata differed by source and by participant and was supplied without curation.

Collaborating institutions collected whole blood in K2EDTA tubes following their own protocols. For TCRbeta analysis, collaborator samples were shipped as frozen whole blood, as isolated PBMCs, or as DNA extracted from either sample type. TCRbeta CDR3 regions were amplified from genomic DNA by means of the immunoSEQ Assay, a bias-controlled multiplex PCR. On the study's bioinformatics: Nucleated cell counts per sample were estimated from amplification of reference gene primers within the assay. To quantify the absolute abundance of each unique TCRbeta CDR3 rearrangement, sequence reads were collapsed and filtered. For each sample, productive Simpson clonality was calculated as the square root of Simpson's diversity index across productive rearrangements. Held by TCRdb, this immuneACCESS table contains in-frame sequences only and omits some clones. Under half of the omission traces to an unresolved V gene where checked; the cause of the rest is unknown. V, J and clone size reflect that table, while D and trimming were determined from the DNA. This sample holds about 140,000 clones; more than 75% were observed only once. About 4.3% of the sample is held by the ten biggest clonotypes.

Comments on this clone: Its specific antigen is unknown. There are no base qualities to consult, and no much larger clone falls within one base.

The specimen was peripheral blood. This sequence originates from a woman at least 80 years old with acute or convalescent COVID-19.

CDR3 loop: CASTPGGTQPQHF. The DNA sequence is given as TGTGCCAGCACCCCGGGAGGGACTCAGCCCCAGCATTTT. The chain employs TRBV28 and TRBJ1-5; the D segment could be TRBD1, given 5 matching bases. The germline V gene encodes CDR1 MDHEN and CDR2 SYDVKM. The CDR3, from cysteine to phenylalanine, totals 13 residues. Only the CDR3 part of the read is kept: 39 bases, read in frame from the first base. V and J are truncated by 7 bases and 6 bases respectively, leaving an intervening sequence of 13 bases.